The 23 T cell receptor beta chains presented below share a single source sample, sequenced in a study of early stage breast cancer tumors. The method was immunoSEQ multiplex PCR; TCRdb's version includes in-frame clones alone and lacks a portion of them. This table holds about 28,000 clones, approximately 70% found once. The specimen sequenced was blood. The receptor set was obtained from a person in their forties with breast cancer.

The chain has TRBV19 and TRBJ2-2, with 9 nucleotides matching TRBD2. The J segment lost 4 bases and the V segment lost 6 bases, leaving 21 bases of the junction unmatched. The germline V gene has CDR1 LNHDA and CDR2 SQIVND (reference sequence). The CDR3 has 20 amino acids. CDR3 in DNA: TGTGCCAGTAGCAAATCTCAACTCGGATTAGCGGGAGATATCACCGGGGAGCTGTTTTTT. It is translated as CASSKSQLGLAGDITGELFF.

V is TRBV11-3 and J is TRBJ2-3, with 9 bases aligning to TRBD2. Trimming removed 4 bases from V and 6 bases from J; junction bases left unmatched: 8. CDR1 is SGHNT, CDR2 YENEEA, per germline. There are 15 residues in the CDR3. The CDR3 loop is CASSSGLANVDTQYF. The DNA for the CDR3 is TGTGCCAGCAGCTCCGGACTAGCGAATGTGGATACGCAGTATTTT.

This sequence joins TRBV7-8 and TRBJ1-5; D perhaps matches TRBD1 (6 bases). The CDR3 length is 16 residues. The germline gives CDR1 SGHVS, CDR2 FQNEAQ. Trimming pared 4 bases from V and 7 bases from J, leaving 20 bases between. The CDR3: CASSSSTGRVGQPQHF. The CDR3, as DNA: TGTGCCAGCAGCTCCTCGACAGGACGGGTAGGACAGCCCCAGCATTTT.

The CDR3 here is CASRQEEQYF. In DNA, the CDR3 is TGTGCCAGCAGGCAGGAAGAGCAGTACTTC. The chain uses TRBV28 and TRBJ2-7; D is uncertain. Germline CDR1 is MDHEN and CDR2 is SYDVKM. This CDR3 region has 10 residues. V shed 6 bases and J shed 7 bases, with 7 bases lying between them.

J is TRBJ1-1 and V is TRBV10-3, with 8 nucleotides matching TRBD1. The CDR3 extends over 14 amino acids. The junction had 8 bases not matched to a gene; V was cut back by 10 bases and J by 1 base. Looked up from germline, CDR1 is ENHRY and CDR2 is SYGVKD. The CDR3 nucleotides read TGTGCCACCGGACAGGGAACTTGGAACACTGAAGCTTTCTTT. Protein product: CATGQGTWNTEAFF.

CDR3 amino acids: CASSLSAASGTDTQYF. The CDR3 nucleotides read TGTGCCAGCAGCTTATCTGCGGCTTCCGGCACAGATACGCAGTATTTT. The chain employs TRBV7-2 and TRBJ2-3; D is undetermined. There are 16 residues in the CDR3. Germline assignment: CDR1 SGHTA and CDR2 FQGNSA. Trimming removed 2 bases at V and 1 base at J, with 13 bases between.

This chain connects TRBV4-3 to TRBJ1-2; D possibly corresponds to TRBD1 (6 bases). Trimming took 2 bases from V and 8 from J, leaving 18 bases between them. Germline-derived CDR1 and CDR2 are LGHNA and YSLEER. CDR3 size: 15 residues. The CDR3 spells CASSQRRGSPAGYTF. CDR3 DNA sequence: TGCGCCAGCAGCCAAAGGAGGGGGAGTCCTGCGGGCTACACCTTC.

This chain links TRBV10-3 with TRBJ1-5; weak D call: TRBD1 (5 bases). CDR1 and CDR2 from the germline V gene are ENHRY and SYGVKD. CDR3 length: 14 amino acids. V gave up 0 bases and J gave up 4 bases, with 7 bases separating them. CDR3 sequence (DNA): TGTGCCATCAGTGAGTCGGGGGGTAATCAGCCCCAGCATTTT. The encoded protein is CAISESGGNQPQHF.

CDR3 DNA: TGTGCCACCAGCATTAGTGACAGAGCCTACGAGCAGTACTTC. Translated: CATSISDRAYEQYF. This chain uses TRBV15 with TRBJ2-7; a weak D match, TRBD1 (5 bases). Germline values: CDR1 LNHNV, CDR2 YYDKDF (reference sequence). The V and J ends lost 4 bases and 2 bases respectively, with 12 bases between them. This CDR3 comprises 14 residues. Supplemented by reference TRBV15 and TRBJ2-7, the full variable domain reads DAMVIQNPRYQVTQFGKPVTLSCSQTLNHNVMYWYQQKSSQAPKLLFHYYDKDFNNEADTPDNFQSRRPNTSFCFLDIRSPGLGDTAMYLCATSISDRAYEQYFGPGTRLTVT.

This clone was found once. The chain recombines TRBV7-2 with TRBJ2-7; 9 positions agree with TRBD1. Trimming at V came to 5 bases and at J to 4 bases, leaving 9 bases not matched to a gene. CDR3 length equals 15 residues. CDR1 and CDR2 from the germline V gene are SGHTA and FQGNSA. CDR3 nucleotides: TGTGCCAGCAGCAAGAGGACAGGGGAAGAATACGAGCAGTACTTC. Residues: CASSKRTGEEYEQYF.

This clone was counted between two and nine times. V gene TRBV2 combines with J gene TRBJ2-1, with D tentatively TRBD2 (6 bases). CDR1 is SNHLY, CDR2 FYNNEI, per germline. V shed 6 bases and J shed 10 bases, with 19 bases lying between them. The CDR3 consists of 14 residues. The CDR3 region has the DNA TGTGCCAGCAGAAAGGTCGGGAGCCGGGCCGAGCAGTTCTTC. As protein: CASRKVGSRAEQFF.

V is TRBV27 and J is TRBJ2-5, with D unclear. This CDR3 has 12 amino acids. Trimming removed 8 bases from V and 5 bases from J, with 12 bases in between. CDR1 MNHEY and CDR2 SMNVEV come from the germline V gene (reference sequence). The CDR3 reads CASLSHGETQYF. As DNA, the CDR3 is TGTGCCAGCCTATCCCACGGGGAGACCCAGTACTTC.

This sequence joins TRBV11-2 and TRBJ2-3; D is ambiguous. CDR1 SGHAT and CDR2 FQNNGV come from the germline V gene. This CDR3 has 15 residues. V was shortened by 2 bases and J by 0 bases, with 9 bases between the two germline ends. The CDR3 coding sequence is TGTGCCAGCAGCTTAACCCTGGGAAGCACAGATACGCAGTATTTT. Its translation is CASSLTLGSTDTQYF.

This clone was found once. The gene calls are TRBV19 and TRBJ2-5; TRBD2 agrees at 11 bases. Germline V CDR1 and CDR2: LNHDA, SQIVND (reference sequence). The CDR3 runs 15 residues. The trim removed 5 bases at V and 1 base at J, leaving 3 bases unmatched. CDR3 protein: CASSATSGAQETQYF. For the CDR3, the DNA is TGTGCCAGTAGTGCGACTAGCGGGGCCCAAGAGACCCAGTACTTC.

The genes are TRBV11-2 and TRBJ1-3; D remains unclear. This CDR3 spans 16 amino acids. V was pared by 2 bases and J by 0 bases, with 11 bases between. Germline values: CDR1 SGHAT, CDR2 FQNNGV. CDR3 protein: CASSLPKLFSGNTIYF. The CDR3 DNA reads TGTGCCAGCAGCTTACCGAAACTCTTCTCTGGAAACACCATATATTTT.

The chain combines TRBV5-1 with TRBJ2-4; 9 nucleotides align to TRBD2. CDR3 size: 21 residues. From germline, CDR1 is SGHRS and CDR2 YFSETQ. The J segment lost 1 base and the V segment lost 4 bases, leaving 21 bases of the junction unmatched. CDR3 DNA: TGCGCCAGCAGCCCCCGGTGGGCGGGAGGGACCTTGAGAGGGGCCAAAAACATTCAGTACTTC. Protein: CASSPRWAGGTLRGAKNIQYF.

This rearrangement joins TRBV6-5 to TRBJ2-3; 7 nucleotides agree with TRBD1. V was clipped by 3 bases and J by 0 bases; unmatched bases: 3. The CDR3 consists of 15 residues. CDR1 and CDR2 from the germline V gene are MNHEY and SVGAGI. The chain's CDR3 is CASSYGRGSTDTQYF. CDR3 coding DNA: TGTGCCAGCAGTTATGGCAGGGGGAGCACAGATACGCAGTATTTT.

J is TRBJ1-2 and V is TRBV7-2; D is uncertain. V was clipped by 6 bases and J by 4 bases, with 12 bases between them. The CDR3 runs 13 residues. The germline V gene has CDR1 SGHTA and CDR2 FQGNSA. CDR3 amino acids: CASRSDGTYGYTF. The CDR3 nucleotides read TGTGCCAGCAGATCGGACGGTACCTATGGCTACACCTTC.

The chain employs TRBV30 and TRBJ2-5, with D unresolved. The CDR3 sequence is 13 residues long. In germline, CDR1 is GTSNPN, CDR2 SVGIG (reference sequence). V lost 1 base and J lost 0, with 6 bases in between. Here the CDR3 DNA reads TGTGCCTGGAGTGCGCTAAACCAAGAGACCCAGTACTTC. This gives the protein CAWSALNQETQYF.

The chain carries TRBV9 and TRBJ2-3; 11 positions agree with TRBD2. The CDR3 runs to 17 residues. With 3 bases clipped from V and 5 bases from J, the junction kept 11 bases outside the gene matches. In germline, CDR1 is SGDLS, CDR2 YYNGEE. The CDR3 bases are TGTGCCAGCAGCGACCTGACTAGCGGGATGACGGGAGATACGCAGTATTTT. Translated: CASSDLTSGMTGDTQYF.

This clone was seen a handful of times. The V gene is TRBV5-6, the J gene TRBJ1-2; D possibly corresponds to TRBD1 (6 bases). The CDR3 is 14 residues long. V gave up 1 base and J gave up 7 bases, with 14 bases separating them. Germline V lookup: CDR1 SGHDT, CDR2 YYEEEE. The CDR3 here is CASSLYQGKTGYTF. CDR3 nucleotides: TGTGCCAGCAGCTTGTATCAGGGGAAGACTGGCTACACCTTC.

This chain uses TRBV10-3 with TRBJ2-7; 12 bases agree with TRBD2. After removal of 2 bases from V and 4 bases from J, the junction contained 3 bases not matched to a gene. Germline loops: CDR1 ENHRY, CDR2 SYGVKD. This CDR3 is 15 amino acids long. CDR3 nucleotide sequence: TGTGCCATCAGTGAGACTAGCGGGAGGAGGTACGAGCAGTACTTC. It is translated as CAISETSGRRYEQYF.

This rearrangement joins TRBV6-1 to TRBJ2-2; 7 bases match TRBD1. The germline V gene has CDR1 MNHNS and CDR2 SASEGT. The CDR3 consists of 15 residues. V dropped 4 bases and J dropped 3; count of bases not matched to a gene: 5. The CDR3 is CASSATGEHTGELFF. The CDR3 bases are TGTGCCAGCAGTGCAACAGGGGAACACACCGGGGAGCTGTTTTTT.